This TCR beta chain was observed in a study of OX40 agonist ivuxolimab in advanced cancers. Study details: Males comprised around 80% of the group, whose mean age was about 61 years (range roughly 20 to 85). Regarding the study as a whole: Also present in some nonresponders was a low level of normalized T-cell clonal expansion.

Clones were sequenced by immunoSEQ multiplex PCR, and TCRdb holds only the in-frame ones, with some missing. The sample contains 30,000 to 40,000 clones, roughly nine tenths of which appear only once. This CDR3 comprises 18 residues. Between the trimmed V and J ends, which lost 4 bases and 3 bases, there was a span of 22 bases. The germline CDR1 and CDR2 sequences are LNHDA and SQIVND (reference sequence). This clone ranks as large. What it recognizes is unknown. This chain connects TRBV19 to TRBJ1-5, with D possibly TRBD1 on 5 matching bases. This sample comprised CD4+ or CD8+ T cells sorted from blood, obtained in a trial of the OX40 agonist ivuxolimab. The clonotype was recovered from an adult with an advanced solid tumor such as melanoma, head and neck, liver or kidney cancer. The CDR3 DNA reads as TGTGCCAGTAGTAATTGGGGCAGGGAAGGTTTCTACAATCAGCCCCAGCATTTT. Translating gives CASSNWGREGFYNQPQHF.